These 2 T cell receptor beta chains share one sample of origin, sequenced in a study of cytomegalovirus exposure and HLA in healthy donors. The PCR made use of 60 Vbeta and 13 Jbeta primers. The data were produced by immunoSEQ multiplex PCR, yet TCRdb's version contains in-frame clones alone and is incomplete. Among about 160,000 clones, approximately 75% were seen once, and the ten largest hold 2% to 2.5%. Sequencing was carried out using PBMCs. These receptors were taken from a man over 45 in good health and CMV-seropositive.

This clone was counted once. The V and J genes are TRBV5-6 and TRBJ2-1, with TRBD1 matching 9 bases. CDR3 length: 12 residues. CDR1 is SGHDT and CDR2 is YYEEEE in the germline V gene. V lost 3 bases and J lost 12; bases outside the gene matches: 4. The CDR3: CASSSTGGLQFF. As DNA, the CDR3 is TGTGCCAGCAGCTCAACAGGGGGCTTGCAGTTCTTC.

The gene calls are TRBV5-1 and TRBJ1-2; a weak D match, TRBD1 (5 bases). Per the germline V gene, CDR1 is SGHRS and CDR2 is YFSETQ. The CDR3 sequence is 13 residues long. The ends were cut back, 2 bases at V and 3 bases at J, with 8 bases in the middle. The CDR3 is CASSFGGDYGYTF. In DNA, the CDR3 is TGCGCCAGCAGCTTTGGAGGGGACTATGGCTACACCTTC. Full variable domain (remainder filled in from reference TRBV5-1 and TRBJ1-2): KAGVTQTPRYLIKTRGQQVTLSCSPISGHRSVSWYQQTPGQGLQFLFEYFSETQRNKGNFPGRFSGRQFSNSRSEMNVSTLELGDSALYLCASSFGGDYGYTFGSGTRLTVV.